The 22 T cell receptor beta chains below come from one sample, sequenced in a study of cytomegalovirus exposure and HLA in healthy donors. Both 60 Vbeta primers and 13 Jbeta primers went into the PCR. Clones were read by immunoSEQ multiplex PCR, and TCRdb kept only the in-frame ones, dropping some. Of about 130,000 clones in the sample, approximately 69% were seen once. The sequenced sample consisted of PBMCs. These receptors were collected from a man aged 35 to 55 in good health and CMV-seropositive.

This clone came up many times. The V and J genes are TRBV6-5 and TRBJ1-1; maybe TRBD1 (6 bases). The CDR3 loop spans 14 amino acids. The V and J ends lost 5 bases and 4 bases respectively, with 14 bases between them. Germline CDR1 reads MNHEY; CDR2 reads SVGAGI. The CDR3 here is CASSRRDRSTEAFF. As DNA, the CDR3 is TGTGCCAGCAGTCGGAGAGACAGGTCCACTGAAGCTTTCTTT.

The rearrangement uses TRBV5-1 and TRBJ1-3, with 7 bases fitting TRBD1. The CDR3 contains 15 residues. Germline V gives CDR1 SGHRS, CDR2 YFSETQ. Trimming at V came to 4 bases and at J to 0 bases, leaving 4 bases not matched to a gene. The chain's CDR3 is CASSPGTDSGNTIYF. In DNA form, the CDR3 reads TGCGCCAGCAGCCCGGGGACAGACTCTGGAAACACCATATATTTT.

CDR3 protein: CASSQIGTSGTPTDTQYF. The CDR3 DNA follows: TGCGCCAGCAGCCAGATCGGGACTAGCGGGACCCCCACAGATACGCAGTATTTT. V usage is TRBV4-3 and J usage is TRBJ2-3, with 13 positions matching TRBD2. The CDR3 loop spans 18 amino acids. V lost 3 bases and J lost 2; bases outside the gene matches: 8. CDR1 LGHNA and CDR2 YSLEER come from the germline V gene.

The chain recombines TRBV5-1 with TRBJ2-1, with 9 bases aligning to TRBD1. After removal of 3 bases from V and 3 bases from J, the junction contained 4 bases not matched to a gene. The length of the CDR3 is 15 residues. Germline assignment: CDR1 SGHRS and CDR2 YFSETQ. CDR3 DNA sequence: TGCGCCAGCAGCTCGGGACAGGGACGCTACAATGAGCAGTTCTTC. Amino acids: CASSSGQGRYNEQFF.

This sequence joins TRBV19 and TRBJ1-4; 9 bases agree with TRBD1. J lost 6 bases, V lost 5 bases, and 4 bases had no gene match. Germline V CDR1 and CDR2: LNHDA, SQIVND (reference sequence). The CDR3 covers 14 residues. The CDR3 protein is CASSSRDRDEKLFF. In nucleotides, the CDR3 is TGTGCCAGTAGTTCACGGGACAGGGATGAAAAACTGTTTTTT.

The genes are TRBV9 and TRBJ2-1; a weak D match, TRBD2 (5 bases). CDR1 SGDLS and CDR2 YYNGEE come from the germline V gene. V lost 0 bases, J lost 5 bases, and 9 bases lay in between. The CDR3 spans 14 residues. This CDR3 reads CASSVGRVHNEQFF. CDR3 sequence (DNA): TGTGCCAGCAGCGTAGGGCGGGTCCACAATGAGCAGTTCTTC.

The chain recombines TRBV5-4 with TRBJ1-2; D possibly corresponds to TRBD1 (6 bases). Germline values: CDR1 SGHNT, CDR2 YYREEE (reference sequence). CDR3 length: 14 amino acids. V was cut by 4 bases and J by 7 bases, with 17 bases left in between. In nucleotides, the CDR3 is TGTGCCAGCAGCCGGAGTGCAGGGGTGAGTGGCTACACCTTC. Amino acids: CASSRSAGVSGYTF. The entire variable domain, with the rest obtained from reference TRBV5-4 and TRBJ1-2, is as follows: ETGVTQSPTHLIKTRGQQVTLRCSSQSGHNTVSWYQQALGQGPQFIFQYYREEENGRGNFPPRFSGLQFPNYSSELNVNALELDDSALYLCASSRSAGVSGYTFGSGTRLTVV.

This chain connects TRBV30 to TRBJ1-6; D not resolved. This CDR3 is built from 13 residues. Per the germline V gene, CDR1 is GTSNPN and CDR2 is SVGIG (reference sequence). Trimming stripped 2 bases from V and 9 bases from J, with 11 bases between. CDR3 loop: CAWSFEGSSPLHF. CDR3 in DNA: TGTGCCTGGAGTTTCGAGGGAAGTTCACCCCTCCACTTT.

This chain links TRBV7-2 with TRBJ2-2; D perhaps matches TRBD2 (6 bases). Germline lookup yields CDR1 SGHTA and CDR2 FQGNSA. This CDR3 spans 14 amino acids. V was cut by 6 bases and J by 2 bases, with 10 bases left in between. The CDR3 is CASRGEVNTGELFF. The CDR3, as DNA: TGTGCCAGCAGGGGGGAGGTTAACACCGGGGAGCTGTTTTTT. The whole variable domain, filled in from reference TRBV7-2 and TRBJ2-2, reads GAGVSQSPSNKVTEKGKDVELRCDPISGHTALYWYRQSLGQGLEFLIYFQGNSAPDKSGLPSDRFSAERTGGSVSTLTIQRTQQEDSAVYLCASRGEVNTGELFFGEGSRLTVL.

This clone was observed a few times. The chain links TRBV6-4 to TRBJ1-1; the match to TRBD1 covers 9 bases. The CDR3 is 13 amino acids. V lost 6 bases and J lost 5; bases outside the gene matches: 4. Germline V gives CDR1 MRHNA, CDR2 SNTAGT. CDR3 sequence: CASRRQGETEAFF. The CDR3 bases are TGTGCCAGCAGGCGACAGGGGGAAACTGAAGCTTTCTTT.

The rearrangement links TRBV18 to TRBJ2-2; 11 nucleotides match TRBD2. The CDR3 runs to 19 residues. Germline V gene sequence: CDR1 KGHSH, CDR2 LQKENI. The J segment lost 2 bases and the V segment lost 3 bases, leaving 11 bases of the junction unmatched. The CDR3: CASSPKQKTSGVNTGELFF. CDR3 sequence (DNA): TGTGCCAGCTCACCGAAACAAAAGACTAGCGGGGTTAACACCGGGGAGCTGTTTTTT.

The CDR3, as DNA: TGTGCCAGCAGTCCGACAGGGCCCGAGACCCAGTACTTC. It specifies CASSPTGPETQYF. V gene TRBV6-6 combines with J gene TRBJ2-5, with 7 bases aligning to TRBD1. Germline CDR1 reads MNHNY; CDR2 reads SVGAGI (reference sequence). The CDR3 sequence is 13 residues long. Losses at the gene ends were 5 bases for V and 5 bases for J; bases not matched to a gene: 5.

The sample holds a few counts of this clone. This chain uses TRBV19 with TRBJ1-2; D is possibly TRBD1 (6 bases). CDR1 is LNHDA, CDR2 SQIVND, per germline (reference sequence). V lost 3 bases to trimming and J lost 1 base, with 15 bases between them. The CDR3 consists of 16 residues. Here the CDR3 DNA reads TGTGCCAGTAGTATGAAACGGGACAACGTTAACTATGGCTACACCTTC. This translates into CASSMKRDNVNYGYTF.

This chain connects TRBV6-6 to TRBJ1-3; D is unclear. The V end was cut by 8 bases, the J end by 1 base, with 9 bases between. Germline loops: CDR1 MNHNY, CDR2 SVGAGI (reference sequence). The CDR3 sequence is 13 residues long. CDR3 DNA sequence: TGTGCCAGCCTGGGCAGGTCTGGAAACACCATATATTTT. Protein: CASLGRSGNTIYF.

The V call is TRBV13, the J call TRBJ1-1; D remains ambiguous. CDR3 length: 15 amino acids. With 5 bases removed from V and 0 bases from J, the gap between germline ends came to 13 bases. Germline values: CDR1 PRHDT, CDR2 FYEKMQ (reference sequence). CDR3 DNA: TGTGCCAGCAGCGCATGGGGAGACATGAACACTGAAGCTTTCTTT. Translating it yields CASSAWGDMNTEAFF.

This chain links TRBV7-8 with TRBJ2-7; 15 bases agree with TRBD2. The germline V gene encodes CDR1 SGHVS and CDR2 FQNEAQ. V trimming: 5 bases; J trimming: 3 bases; junction bases outside the gene matches: 8. The CDR3 runs 17 residues. CDR3 nucleotide sequence: TGTGCCAGCAGCGCTCGGACTAGCGGGAGGGTAGGCTACGAGCAGTACTTC. Translated, it gives CASSARTSGRVGYEQYF.

This sequence joins TRBV11-3 and TRBJ2-5, with D possibly matching TRBD1 (6 bases). V was trimmed by 1 base and J by 1 base, leaving 10 bases between them. Per germline, CDR1 SGHNT and CDR2 YENEEA. The CDR3 extends over 15 amino acids. Here the CDR3 reads CASSLGDTPQETQYF. The CDR3 nucleotides read TGTGCCAGCAGCTTAGGGGACACCCCCCAAGAGACCCAGTACTTC.

There are a few counts of this clone. The gene calls are TRBV6-1 and TRBJ2-5; tentative D call: TRBD2 (6 bases). Germline V gene sequence: CDR1 MNHNS, CDR2 SASEGT. The CDR3 runs to 13 residues. Between the trimmed V and J ends, which lost 4 bases and 5 bases, there was a span of 11 bases. The CDR3 nucleotides read TGTGCCAGCAGTGGGACTCGGGGGGAGACCCAGTACTTC. Encoded protein: CASSGTRGETQYF.

The chain is built from TRBV6-6 and TRBJ2-7, with 9 bases fitting TRBD2. Per germline, CDR1 MNHNY and CDR2 SVGAGI (reference sequence). This CDR3 is built from 14 residues. The V and J ends lost 6 bases and 5 bases, in that order; junction bases with no gene match: 8. The DNA for the CDR3 is TGTGCCAGCAGGCAAAGCGGGGGGCGGAACGAGCAGTACTTC. This codes for CASRQSGGRNEQYF.

V usage is TRBV5-3 and J usage is TRBJ1-6, with TRBD1 as a possible D gene (5 bases). TRBV5-3 is flagged as an ORF with uncertain function. The V end lost 0 bases, the J end lost 3 bases, and 10 bases lay between the germline ends. The CDR3 covers 16 residues. The DNA of the CDR3 is TGTGCCAGAAGCTTGGTGACAGCTCTCTATAATTCACCCCTCCACTTT. Translating gives CARSLVTALYNSPLHF.

This clone was seen just once. In DNA, the CDR3 is TGTGCCAGCAGCGCTCCCGGGACAGCAACGCAAGAGACCCAGTACTTC. This sequence encodes CASSAPGTATQETQYF. The chain couples TRBV11-2 to TRBJ2-5; 7 bases fit TRBD1. CDR1 and CDR2 from the germline V gene are SGHAT and FQNNGV. This CDR3 comprises 16 residues. Trimming cost V 5 bases and J 2 bases; bases outside gene matches: 11.

CDR3 coding DNA: TGTGCCAGCAGTGATGGGAACAGCGGGAGGGCCGGATATGAGCAGTTCTTC. It translates to CASSDGNSGRAGYEQFF. The rearrangement links TRBV25-1 to TRBJ2-1, with TRBD2 identical over 10 bases. Trimming took 3 bases from V and 8 from J; bases not matched to a gene: 13. CDR3 length: 17 amino acids. Germline CDR1 MGHDK, CDR2 SYGVNS.